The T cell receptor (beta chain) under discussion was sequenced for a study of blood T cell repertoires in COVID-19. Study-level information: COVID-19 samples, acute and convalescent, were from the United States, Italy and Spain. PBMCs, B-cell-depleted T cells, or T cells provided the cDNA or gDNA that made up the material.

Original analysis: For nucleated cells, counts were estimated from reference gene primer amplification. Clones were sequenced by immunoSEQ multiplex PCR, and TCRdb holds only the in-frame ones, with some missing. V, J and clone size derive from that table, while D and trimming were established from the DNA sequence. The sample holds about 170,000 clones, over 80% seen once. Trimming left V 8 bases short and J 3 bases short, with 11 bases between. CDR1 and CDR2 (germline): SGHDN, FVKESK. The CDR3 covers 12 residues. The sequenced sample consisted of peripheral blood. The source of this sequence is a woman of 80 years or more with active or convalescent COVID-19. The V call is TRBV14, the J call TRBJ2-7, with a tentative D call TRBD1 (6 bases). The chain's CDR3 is CASSGHYYEQYF. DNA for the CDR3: TGTGCCAGCTCGGGACACTACTACGAGCAGTACTTC.